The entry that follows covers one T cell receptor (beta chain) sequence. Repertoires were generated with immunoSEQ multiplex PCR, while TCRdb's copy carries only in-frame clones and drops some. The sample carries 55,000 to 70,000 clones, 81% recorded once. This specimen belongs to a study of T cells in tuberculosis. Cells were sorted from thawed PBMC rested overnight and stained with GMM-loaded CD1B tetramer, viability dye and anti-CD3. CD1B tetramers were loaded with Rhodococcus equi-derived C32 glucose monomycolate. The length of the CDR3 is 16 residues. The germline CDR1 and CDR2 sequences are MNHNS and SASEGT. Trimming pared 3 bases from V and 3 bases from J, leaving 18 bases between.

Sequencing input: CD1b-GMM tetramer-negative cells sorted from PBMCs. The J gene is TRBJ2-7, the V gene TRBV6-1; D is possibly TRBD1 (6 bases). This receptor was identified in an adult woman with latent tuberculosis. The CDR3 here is CASSDRRRTVIYEQYF. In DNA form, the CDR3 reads TGTGCCAGCAGTGACCGCCGCCGGACAGTCATCTACGAGCAGTACTTC.